This is a list of T cell receptor beta chains from one sample in a study of OX40 agonist ivuxolimab in advanced cancers. The method was immunoSEQ multiplex PCR; TCRdb's version includes in-frame clones alone and lacks a portion of them. The repertoire holds 20,000 to 30,000 clones, with approximately 79% as singletons. The sample in question was CD4+ or CD8+ T cells sorted from blood, obtained in a trial of the OX40 agonist ivuxolimab. The receptors come from an adult with an advanced solid tumor such as melanoma, head and neck, liver or kidney cancer. Each CDR3 is given with its conserved first and last residue. Fields, in order: J gene, V gene, D gene, clone size, CDR3 DNA, CDR3 protein. D genes are given only for firm matches. Clone size is not always given. Where it is, it says once, few, many or a class for expanded clones.

>TRBJ2-3|TRBV5-1|TRBD2|.
TGCGCCAGCAGCACCGGGACTAGCGGGGGCACAGATACGCAGTATTTT
CASSTGTSGGTDTQYF
>TRBJ2-5|TRBV28|.|.
TGTGCCAGCAGTCCAAATGCCCAAGGGGCAGGGGCGGGGTGGTACCAAGAGACCCAGTACTTC
CASSPNAQGAGAGWYQETQYF
>TRBJ1-5|TRBV18|.|.
TGTGCCAGCTCACCACGAGCAGGCCACTATAGCAATCAGCCCCAGCATTTT
CASSPRAGHYSNQPQHF
>TRBJ1-5|TRBV28|.|.
TGTGCCAGCAGTTTATCGTTTGGGTGGGCATTAGGTAGCAATCAGCCCCAGCATTTT
CASSLSFGWALGSNQPQHF
>TRBJ2-7|TRBV9|TRBD1|many
TGTGCCAGCAGCGGTAATCCAGGGACAGGGGAGCAGTACTTC
CASSGNPGTGEQYF
>TRBJ2-2|TRBV7-9|.|.
TGTGCCAGCAGCTTTTACACCGGGGAGCTGTTTTTT
CASSFYTGELFF
>TRBJ2-1|TRBV6-4|TRBD1|.
TGTGCCAGCAGCTTGGACAGGGGAGGATCCAATGAGCAGTTCTTC
CASSLDRGGSNEQFF
>TRBJ2-7|TRBV7-6|.|.
TGTGCCAGCAGCTTAGCGGCAGGCCAGAGCTCCTACGAGCAGTACTTC
CASSLAAGQSSYEQYF
>TRBJ2-7|TRBV6-1|TRBD2|.
TGTGCCAGCAGCCCACTAGCGGGAGGCAACGAGCAGTACTTC
CASSPLAGGNEQYF
>TRBJ1-1|TRBV4-3|.|.
TGCGCCAGCAGCCAAGATCGAGGGGTTTTTCCTGAAGCTTTCTTT
CASSQDRGVFPEAFF
>TRBJ1-2|TRBV5-5|.|.
TGTGCCAGCAGCTTGGAGGGAAACTATGGCTACACCTTC
CASSLEGNYGYTF
>TRBJ1-6|TRBV4-3|.|.
TGCGCCAGCAGCCGAGACAGGTCTCTTTCACCCCTCCACTTT
CASSRDRSLSPLHF
>TRBJ2-4|TRBV27|.|.
TGTGCCAGCAGACTAACCCTATTAGCCAAAAACATTCAGTACTTC
CASRLTLLAKNIQYF
>TRBJ1-1|TRBV5-1|.|.
TGCGCCAGCAGCAGCGGAATGAACACTGAAGCTTTCTTT
CASSSGMNTEAFF
>TRBJ2-7|TRBV28|TRBD2|.
TGTGCCAGCAGCTTGGGTCTAGCGGAGCTCTCCTACGAGCAGTACTTC
CASSLGLAELSYEQYF
>TRBJ2-7|TRBV21-1|.|.
TGTGCCAGCAGCACGGACGGGCCGTGGCACGAGCAGTACTTC
CASSTDGPWHEQYF
>TRBJ2-7|TRBV5-6|.|.
TGTGCCAGCAGCCTAGTGTCTGGGGAGCAGTACTTC
CASSLVSGEQYF
>TRBJ2-5|TRBV11-2|.|.
TGTGCCAGCAGCTCAAGAGGCCAAGAGACCCAGTACTTC
CASSSRGQETQYF
>TRBJ1-2|TRBV5-1|.|few
TGCGCCAGCAGCTTGGCGGCAGGGAGCGATGGCTACACCTTC
CASSLAAGSDGYTF
>TRBJ2-5|TRBV9|TRBD1|.
TGTGCCAGCAGCCCGGGGGACAGGGAGACCCAGTACTTC
CASSPGDRETQYF
>TRBJ2-7|TRBV28|TRBD1|.
TGTGCCAGCAGTTCGGGACAGGGGCCCTACGAGCAGTACTTC
CASSSGQGPYEQYF
>TRBJ2-5|TRBV19|TRBD1|.
TGTGCCAGTAGTCCCGGGACAGGTGGGGGGCTACAGACCCAGTACTTC
CASSPGTGGGLQTQYF
>TRBJ1-2|TRBV6-5|TRBD1|.
TGTGCCAGCAGTTACTTTACAACGGGACAGAACTATGGCTACACCTTC
CASSYFTTGQNYGYTF
>TRBJ1-6|TRBV6-4|.|few
TGTGCCAGCAGTTTTAATTGGGAAGGAAATTCACCCCTCCACTTT
CASSFNWEGNSPLHF
>TRBJ2-7|TRBV4-2|.|.
TGTGCCAGCAGCGACCGCTACGAGCAGTACTTC
CASSDRYEQYF
>TRBJ2-3|TRBV6-5|TRBD1|.
TGTGCCAGCACCTGGGGGACAGGCACCACAGATACGCAGTATTTT
CASTWGTGTTDTQYF
>TRBJ2-2|TRBV9|TRBD1|.
TGTGCCAGCAGCGTAAAGAAGACAGGGCTGAACACCGGGGAGCTGTTTTTT
CASSVKKTGLNTGELFF
>TRBJ2-2|TRBV5-1|.|.
TGCGCCAGCCCAGACGGGACCACCGGGGAGCTGTTTTTT
CASPDGTTGELFF
>TRBJ2-3|TRBV5-4|.|.
TGTGCCAGCAGCTTAAAGCGACAAGGGGCAGATACGCAGTATTTT
CASSLKRQGADTQYF
>TRBJ2-2|TRBV7-3|TRBD2|.
TGTGCCAGCAGCTTATTCGGAACTAGCGGGGGGTTCACCGGGGAGCTGTTTTTT
CASSLFGTSGGFTGELFF
>TRBJ2-3|TRBV7-6|TRBD1|.
TGTGCCAGCAGCTTAGCCGCCGGGACAGGGTATTTGGATACGCAGTATTTT
CASSLAAGTGYLDTQYF